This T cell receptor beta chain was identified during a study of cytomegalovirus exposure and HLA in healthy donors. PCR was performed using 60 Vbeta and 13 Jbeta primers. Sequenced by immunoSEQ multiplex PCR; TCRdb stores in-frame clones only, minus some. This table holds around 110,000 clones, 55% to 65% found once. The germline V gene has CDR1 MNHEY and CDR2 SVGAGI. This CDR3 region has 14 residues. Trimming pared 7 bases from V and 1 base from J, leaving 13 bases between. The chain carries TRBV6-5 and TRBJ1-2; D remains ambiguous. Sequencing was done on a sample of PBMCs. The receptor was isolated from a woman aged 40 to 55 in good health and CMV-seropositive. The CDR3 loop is CASTSGSHNYGYTF. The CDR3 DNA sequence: TGTGCCAGCACCTCCGGGAGCCATAACTATGGCTACACCTTC.